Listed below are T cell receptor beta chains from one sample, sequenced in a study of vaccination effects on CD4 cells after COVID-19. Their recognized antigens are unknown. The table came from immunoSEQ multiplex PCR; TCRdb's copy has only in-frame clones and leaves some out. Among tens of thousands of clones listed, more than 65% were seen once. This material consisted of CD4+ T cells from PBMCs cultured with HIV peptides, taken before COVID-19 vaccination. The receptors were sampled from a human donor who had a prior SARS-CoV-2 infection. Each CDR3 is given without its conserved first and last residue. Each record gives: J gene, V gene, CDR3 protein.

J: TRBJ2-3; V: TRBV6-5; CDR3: ASSSPGGTPGTQY
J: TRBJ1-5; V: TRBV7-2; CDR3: ASSQRAGLGNQPQH
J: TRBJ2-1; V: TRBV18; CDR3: ASSPATSAYNEQF
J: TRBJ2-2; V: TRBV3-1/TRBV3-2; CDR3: ASSQVGTTYGRLF
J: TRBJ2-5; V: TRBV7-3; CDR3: ASSPGQQGETQY
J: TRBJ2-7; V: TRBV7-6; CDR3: ASSLGTYLHEQY
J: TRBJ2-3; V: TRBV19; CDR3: ASSSRTSGLASTDTQY
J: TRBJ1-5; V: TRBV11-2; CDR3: ASSPTLRQPQH
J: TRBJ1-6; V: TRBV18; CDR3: ASSPLTGNSPLH
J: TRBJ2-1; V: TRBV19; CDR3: ASSPWGEKNNYEQF
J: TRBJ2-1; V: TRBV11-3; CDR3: ASSLERWDSYNEQF
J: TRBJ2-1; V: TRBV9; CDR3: ASSGTLGTDEQF
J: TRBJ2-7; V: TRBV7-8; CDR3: ASSLFVGAGAYEQY
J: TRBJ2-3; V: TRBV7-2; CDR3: ASSLALTWEWADTQY
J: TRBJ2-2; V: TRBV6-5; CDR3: GSTETNTGELF
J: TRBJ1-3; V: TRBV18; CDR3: ASSPITVRGQGRNTIY
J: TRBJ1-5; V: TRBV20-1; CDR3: SASDDRYSNQPQH
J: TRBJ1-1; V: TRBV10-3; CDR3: ATRQENTEAF
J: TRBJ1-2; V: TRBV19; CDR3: ASIQDGMVGYT
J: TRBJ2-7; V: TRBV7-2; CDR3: ASSLFSSGEQY
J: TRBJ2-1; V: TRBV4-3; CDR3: ASSQTQLRGVYNEQF
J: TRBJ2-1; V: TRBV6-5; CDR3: ASSPRGYYNEQF
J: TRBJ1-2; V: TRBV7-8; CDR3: ASSLAGFNYGYT
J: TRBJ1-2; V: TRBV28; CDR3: ASYTGNYGYT
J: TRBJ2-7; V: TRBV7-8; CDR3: ASSLAQYRDDEQY
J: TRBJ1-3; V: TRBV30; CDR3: AWSMGGSGNTIY
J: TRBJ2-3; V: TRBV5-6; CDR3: ASSSGPGVGYTQY
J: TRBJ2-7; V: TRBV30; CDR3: AWRDRGNEQY
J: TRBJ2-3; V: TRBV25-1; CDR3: ASSEEFGTDTQY
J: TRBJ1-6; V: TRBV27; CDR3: ASAPYTGSGSPLH
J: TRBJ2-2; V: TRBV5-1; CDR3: ASSLVGLAGSGELF
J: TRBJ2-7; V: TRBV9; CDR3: ASSPNMGQAYEQY
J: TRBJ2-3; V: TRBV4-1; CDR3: ASSQGGTSGPDTQY
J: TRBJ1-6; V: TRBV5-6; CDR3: ASSFWRSPLH
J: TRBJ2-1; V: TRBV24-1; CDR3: ATSDAGNYNEQF
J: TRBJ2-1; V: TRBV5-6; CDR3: ASSFLAGGFGGNNEQF
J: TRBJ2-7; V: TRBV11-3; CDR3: ASSLVRTGEQY
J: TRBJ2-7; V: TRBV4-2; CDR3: ASSQDWMHEQY
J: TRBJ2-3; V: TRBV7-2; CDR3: ASSFEGATQY
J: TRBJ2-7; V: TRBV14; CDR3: ASSHNTGTGGAYEQY
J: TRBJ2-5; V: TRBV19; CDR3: ASSMTRSAGTQY
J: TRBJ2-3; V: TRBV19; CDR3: ASSIRTGLTDTQY
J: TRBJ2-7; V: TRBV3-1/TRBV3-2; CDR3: ASSSGRLYEQY
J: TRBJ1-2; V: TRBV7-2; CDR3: ASSLAAGDYGYT
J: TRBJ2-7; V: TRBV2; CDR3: ASSVTGSSYEQY
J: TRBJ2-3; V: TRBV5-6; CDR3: ASSLSPYTDTQY
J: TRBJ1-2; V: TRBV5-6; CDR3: ASSLDANYGYT
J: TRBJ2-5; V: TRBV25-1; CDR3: ASSESGEGTQY
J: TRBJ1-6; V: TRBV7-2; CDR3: ASSLLSPGLQSPLH
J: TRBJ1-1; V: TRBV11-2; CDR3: ASSLTSIENTEAF
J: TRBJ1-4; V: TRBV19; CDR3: ASSAPVGVGEKLF
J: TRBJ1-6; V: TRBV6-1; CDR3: ASSEIRYNSPLH
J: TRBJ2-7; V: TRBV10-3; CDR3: AIRGSGTGAYEQY
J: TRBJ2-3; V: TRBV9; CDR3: ASSVAVNLGSDTQY
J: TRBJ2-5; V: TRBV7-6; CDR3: ASSLGLATGETQY
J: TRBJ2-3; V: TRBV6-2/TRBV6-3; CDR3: ASSDLSWVTDTQY
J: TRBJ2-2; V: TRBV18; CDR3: ASSLLAGDTGELF
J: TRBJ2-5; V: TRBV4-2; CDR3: ASSQEWWETQY
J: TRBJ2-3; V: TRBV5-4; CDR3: ASSSATSPLGTSTDTQY